These 29 T cell receptor beta chains were sequenced from one sample in a study of T cells after somatic rescue of genetic block (dated by TCRdb to 2019 to 2021). Library generation was performed with the immunoSEQ multiplex PCR assay. TCRdb re-hosts the immuneACCESS table, in-frame sequences only. Its copies lack some clones; in the studies checked, an unresolved V gene accounts for under half of them, and the cause for the rest is not known. A total of 12,000 or so clones appear in this sample, about 81% of them only once. The biggest ten clones account for more than 7.5% of the sample. Specimen: peripheral blood mononuclear cells (PBMCs). The receptors shown here come from a boy younger than 18.

The chain links TRBV7-8 to TRBJ1-6; tentatively, D is TRBD1 (6 bases). V shed 5 bases and J shed 6 bases, with 14 bases lying between them. Per germline, CDR1 SGHVS and CDR2 FQNEAQ. The CDR3 has 15 amino acids. The chain's CDR3 is CASSHYGQTNSPLHF. CDR3 nucleotide sequence: TGTGCCAGCAGCCACTACGGACAGACTAATTCACCCCTCCACTTT. Combining the CDR3 with reference TRBV7-8 and TRBJ1-6 gives the whole variable domain GAGVSQSPRYKVAKRGQDVALRCDPISGHVSLFWYQQALGQGPEFLTYFQNEAQLDKSGLPSDRFFAERPEGSVSTLKIQRTQQEDSAVYLCASSHYGQTNSPLHFGNGTRLTVT.

The V and J genes are TRBV10-3 and TRBJ1-1; D gene uncertain. The CDR3 covers 12 residues. V dropped 2 bases and J dropped 2 bases, with 3 bases sitting between them. CDR1 and CDR2 (germline): ENHRY, SYGVKD. CDR3 sequence reads: CAISEGNTEAFF. The CDR3 region has the DNA TGTGCCATCAGTGAGGGCAACACTGAAGCTTTCTTT.

With regard to this clone: An end of the junction does not agree with germline; a read error may underlie this. The genes are TRBV6-6 and TRBJ1-1; D possibly corresponds to TRBD1 (5 bases). The CDR3 sequence is 12 residues long. The V gene's germline CDR1 is MNHNY and CDR2 SVGAGI (reference sequence). The CDR3 sequence is CASSPGGTPVIF. Written as DNA, the CDR3 is TGTGCCAGCAGCCCCGGGGGGACCCCGGTAATCTTT.

The gene calls are TRBV4-2 and TRBJ2-3; D might be TRBD2 (6 bases). With 2 bases removed from V and 1 base from J, the gap between germline ends came to 16 bases. There are 17 residues in the CDR3. Looked up from germline, CDR1 is LGHNA and CDR2 is YNFKEQ. This CDR3 is CASSQRRDSGRTDTQYF. As DNA, the CDR3 is TGTGCCAGCAGCCAACGCCGGGACTCCGGTCGCACAGATACGCAGTATTTT.

The chain is built from TRBV4-2 and TRBJ2-2; possibly TRBD2 for D (5 bases). The CDR3 runs to 14 residues. With 8 bases removed from V and 0 bases from J, the gap between germline ends came to 10 bases. Germline V gene data show CDR1 as LGHNA and CDR2 as YNFKEQ. CDR3 protein: CASARGTNTGELFF. The CDR3 nucleotides read TGTGCCAGCGCACGGGGTACGAACACCGGGGAGCTGTTTTTT.

The gene calls are TRBV2 and TRBJ1-1; the match to TRBD1 covers 9 bases. This CDR3 region has 14 residues. CDR1 is SNHLY, CDR2 FYNNEI, per germline. V shed 6 bases and J 4 bases; nucleotides not matched to a gene: 6. The CDR3: CASREDRGFTEAFF. The CDR3, as DNA: TGTGCCAGCAGGGAGGACAGGGGTTTCACTGAAGCTTTCTTT.

The genes are TRBV13 and TRBJ1-1, with a weak D call TRBD1 (5 bases). The CDR3 totals 14 residues. V was shortened by 5 bases and J by 2 bases, with 12 bases between the two germline ends. Per germline, CDR1 PRHDT and CDR2 FYEKMQ (reference sequence). The CDR3 loop reads CASSLTRTNTEAFF. The CDR3 region has the DNA TGTGCCAGCAGCCTAACGAGGACAAACACTGAAGCTTTCTTT. The full variable domain, with the rest looked up from reference TRBV13 and TRBJ1-1, is AAGVIQSPRHLIKEKRETATLKCYPIPRHDTVYWYQQGPGQDPQFLISFYEKMQSDKGSIPDRFSAQQFSDYHSELNMSSLELGDSALYFCASSLTRTNTEAFFGQGTRLTVV.

J is TRBJ2-1 and V is TRBV29-1; 13 nucleotides line up with TRBD2. With V trimmed by 8 bases and J by 13 bases, 5 bases remained unmatched. The CDR3 sequence is 11 residues long. CDR1 is SQVTM, CDR2 ANQGSEA, per germline. The DNA of the CDR3 is TGCAGCCCCAGGACTAGCGGGAGTCAGTTCTTC. This gives the protein CSPRTSGSQFF.

The rearrangement links TRBV29-1 to TRBJ1-1; 9 bases fit TRBD1. Germline loops: CDR1 SQVTM, CDR2 ANQGSEA. The CDR3 extends over 15 amino acids. The V segment lost 4 bases and the J segment 2 bases; nucleotides outside the gene matches: 8. For the CDR3, the DNA is TGCAGCGTTGTGGGGGACAGGGTGTTAAACACTGAAGCTTTCTTT. It is translated as CSVVGDRVLNTEAFF.

The rearrangement joins TRBV28 to TRBJ2-5; D uncertain. The CDR3 consists of 13 residues. Per germline, CDR1 MDHEN and CDR2 SYDVKM. The germline V and J ends were trimmed by 0 bases and 5 bases, with 7 bases remaining between them. The CDR3 DNA follows: TGTGCCAGCAGTTTATGGGGGTCGGAGACCCAGTACTTC. This gives the protein CASSLWGSETQYF.

The V and J genes are TRBV12-5 and TRBJ1-3; the D is unclear. CDR3 length equals 12 residues. The ends were cut back, 6 bases at V and 2 bases at J, with 5 bases in the middle. From germline, CDR1 is LGHNT and CDR2 FRNRAP. CDR3 nucleotides: TGTGCTAGTGGGGGGACTGGAAACACCATATATTTT. This encodes CASGGTGNTIYF.

The J gene is TRBJ2-6, the V gene TRBV7-2; perhaps TRBD1 as D (5 bases). Germline V gene data show CDR1 as SGHTA and CDR2 as FQGNSA. V was cut by 4 bases and J by 2 bases, with 6 bases left in between. CDR3 size: 14 residues. The CDR3 sequence is CASSSGTGANVLTF. Written as DNA, the CDR3 is TGTGCCAGCAGCTCAGGGACTGGGGCCAACGTCCTGACTTTC.

This chain joins TRBV7-2 and TRBJ2-7; TRBD1 agrees at 10 bases. V shed 3 bases, J shed 6 bases, and the junction held 2 bases outside the gene matches. The V gene's germline CDR1 is SGHTA and CDR2 FQGNSA. CDR3 size: 13 residues. The DNA for the CDR3 is TGTGCCAGCAGCTTCGGGACAGGGGCCGAGCAGTACTTC. Translation gives CASSFGTGAEQYF.

The chain links TRBV12-5 to TRBJ2-5; maybe TRBD2 (7 bases). The J call is in doubt because the DNA end fits TRBJ2-7 better. The CDR3 extends over 15 amino acids. Per germline, CDR1 LGHNT and CDR2 FRNRAP. As DNA, the CDR3 is TGTGCTAGTGGTCCTCGCAGAAGGGGGGGTTACGAGCAGTACTTC. Its protein is CASGPRRRGGYEQYF.

V and J are TRBV4-2 and TRBJ2-7; 8 bases are a match to TRBD1. Germline lookup yields CDR1 LGHNA and CDR2 YNFKEQ. The CDR3 has 17 residues. V shed 1 base, J shed 1 base, and the junction held 9 bases outside the gene matches. CDR3 amino acids: CASSQGSGTGDSYEQYF. The CDR3 DNA reads as TGTGCCAGCAGCCAAGGTTCAGGGACAGGAGATTCCTACGAGCAGTACTTC.

The gene calls are TRBV13 and TRBJ2-7; D unclear. Germline V gene lookup returns CDR1 PRHDT and CDR2 FYEKMQ (reference sequence). Trimming shortened V by 3 bases and J by 3 bases, and 6 bases separated the two germline ends. The CDR3 is 12 amino acids. The chain's CDR3 is CASSLSGYEQYF. The CDR3 coding sequence is TGTGCCAGCAGCTTGTCAGGCTACGAGCAGTACTTC.

This clone was found once. V and J are TRBV27 and TRBJ2-7; no clear D gene. The germline gives CDR1 MNHEY, CDR2 SMNVEV (reference sequence). V lost 6 bases and J lost 0, with 12 bases in between. The CDR3 totals 14 residues. CDR3 residues: CASSYTVNSYEQYF. DNA of the CDR3: TGTGCCAGCAGCTACACGGTGAACTCCTACGAGCAGTACTTC.

V and J are TRBV18 and TRBJ1-5; 8 bases align to TRBD1. Trimming cost V 4 bases and J 7 bases; bases outside gene matches: 6. The CDR3 sequence is 14 residues long. Germline CDR1 and CDR2: KGHSH and LQKENI. The CDR3 DNA is TGTGCCAGCTCACTCCTGCAGGGGGCACAGCCCCAGCATTTT. It encodes CASSLLQGAQPQHF.

This clone was detected a few times. The J gene is TRBJ2-7, the V gene TRBV20-1, with D hard to call. V was pared by 1 base and J by 7 bases, with 8 bases between. The germline gives CDR1 DFQATT, CDR2 SNEGSKA (reference sequence). The CDR3 totals 11 residues. The CDR3 DNA follows: TGCAGTGCTAGAGCAGCCGGGGAGCAGTACTTC. Encoded protein: CSARAAGEQYF.

V gene TRBV9 combines with J gene TRBJ2-1, with D tentatively TRBD2 (6 bases). With 0 bases removed from V and 7 bases from J, the gap between germline ends came to 14 bases. This CDR3 spans 15 amino acids. The V gene's germline CDR1 is SGDLS and CDR2 YYNGEE. This CDR3 reads CASSVDLNAGNEQFF. DNA for the CDR3: TGTGCCAGCAGCGTAGACCTGAATGCGGGGAATGAGCAGTTCTTC.

The chain joins TRBV6-1 to TRBJ2-1; perhaps TRBD1 as D (6 bases). Germline CDR1 and CDR2: MNHNS and SASEGT. V lost 7 bases, J lost 6 bases, and 16 bases lay in between. The CDR3 spans 14 residues. CDR3 protein: CASIRLEGVNEQFF. The CDR3 DNA sequence: TGTGCCAGCATCCGGCTAGAGGGGGTCAATGAGCAGTTCTTC.

The chain carries TRBV19 and TRBJ1-5; no reliable D call. This CDR3 region has 14 residues. Germline assignment: CDR1 LNHDA and CDR2 SQIVND (reference sequence). The V gene lost 7 bases and the J gene lost 5 bases, with 15 bases spanning the gap. CDR3 sequence: CASIMDGGHQPQHF. CDR3 DNA sequence: TGTGCCAGTATCATGGACGGCGGCCATCAGCCCCAGCATTTT.

The rearrangement joins TRBV27 to TRBJ1-5; 7 positions match TRBD1. After removal of 6 bases from V and 9 bases from J, the junction contained 14 bases not matched to a gene. There are 15 residues in the CDR3. The germline gives CDR1 MNHEY, CDR2 SMNVEV (reference sequence). The chain's CDR3 is CASSAGTAMDTPQHF. The CDR3 DNA sequence: TGTGCCAGCAGCGCCGGGACAGCGATGGATACGCCCCAGCATTTT.

V gene TRBV19 combines with J gene TRBJ1-5; no definite D call. Trimming left V 6 bases short and J 1 base short, with 7 bases between. The V gene's germline CDR1 is LNHDA and CDR2 SQIVND (reference sequence). The CDR3 runs to 13 residues. The DNA for the CDR3 is TGTGCCAGTAGGGCGTGGAGCAATCAGCCCCAGCATTTT. Translated, it gives CASRAWSNQPQHF.

The chain recombines TRBV5-1 with TRBJ1-1; D is uncertain. Germline V gene lookup returns CDR1 SGHRS and CDR2 YFSETQ. The CDR3 sequence is 14 residues long. Trimming pared 0 bases from V and 0 bases from J, leaving 6 bases between. CDR3 sequence: CASSLAAVNTEAFF. CDR3 DNA: TGCGCCAGCAGCTTGGCCGCGGTGAACACTGAAGCTTTCTTT.

The rearrangement uses TRBV28 and TRBJ1-1, with D perhaps TRBD1 (6 bases). The CDR3 has 11 amino acids. Per the germline V gene, CDR1 is MDHEN and CDR2 is SYDVKM. Trimming left V 4 bases short and J 10 bases short, with 10 bases between. The CDR3 loop reads CASSSGTTAFF. CDR3 nucleotides: TGTGCCAGCAGTTCCGGGACAACAGCTTTCTTT.

The rearrangement joins TRBV15 to TRBJ1-2; possibly TRBD1 for D (5 bases). V lost 8 bases, J lost 8 bases, and 24 bases lay in between. This CDR3 contains 15 residues. From germline, CDR1 is LNHNV and CDR2 YYDKDF (reference sequence). CDR3 nucleotide sequence: TGTGCCACCGGTCGAGGGAAGGGGCTTGCGCAGGGCTACACCTTC. It encodes CATGRGKGLAQGYTF.

The sample holds one count of this clone. The V call is TRBV4-1, the J call TRBJ1-1; 8 nucleotides align to TRBD1. This CDR3 region has 13 residues. The junction had 7 bases not matched to a gene; V was cut back by 3 bases and J by 10 bases. Germline V gives CDR1 MGHRA, CDR2 YSYEKL. CDR3 in amino acids: CASSQDRVLRAFF. In DNA form, the CDR3 reads TGCGCCAGCAGCCAGGACAGGGTTTTAAGAGCTTTCTTT.

In this sample, this clone turned up a few times. V and J are TRBV6-1 and TRBJ1-3; D might be TRBD1 (5 bases). CDR3 length: 14 amino acids. Trimming pared 5 bases from V and 4 bases from J, leaving 12 bases between. The germline CDR1 and CDR2 sequences are MNHNS and SASEGT. The CDR3 DNA sequence: TGTGCCAGCAGTTCATCAGGGCCGGGAAACACCATATATTTT. This codes for CASSSSGPGNTIYF.